This TCR beta chain was sequenced for a study of OX40 agonist ivuxolimab in advanced cancers. Regarding this clone: Its antigen is currently unknown.

Repertoires were generated with immunoSEQ multiplex PCR, while TCRdb's copy carries only in-frame clones and drops some. Of about 69,000 clones listed, nearly 90% are singletons. Overall study findings and caveats: The study observed clonal expansion of CD4+ and CD8+ blood T cells by week 6 at 0.1 to 3.0 mg/kg. Expanded clones tended on average to be more numerous among CD8+ T cells than CD4+.

V trimming: 2 bases; J trimming: 0 bases; junction bases outside the gene matches: 7. Germline assignment: CDR1 SEHNR and CDR2 FQNEAQ (reference sequence). The CDR3 totals 17 residues. The sequence was collected from an adult with an advanced solid tumor such as melanoma, head and neck, liver or kidney cancer. This specimen consisted of CD4+ or CD8+ T cells sorted from blood, obtained in a trial of the OX40 agonist ivuxolimab. The rearrangement uses TRBV7-9 and TRBJ2-3, with 8 bases aligning to TRBD2. The CDR3 DNA follows: TGTGCCAGCAGCTTAATTATGACTAGCGTGAGCACAGATACGCAGTATTTT. It codes for CASSLIMTSVSTDTQYF.